The clone carrying this TCR beta chain was picked up many times. V dropped 4 bases and J dropped 0 bases, with 20 bases sitting between them. Looked up from germline, CDR1 is SGHRS and CDR2 is YFSETQ. The CDR3 loop spans 19 amino acids. The TCRbeta library incorporated unique molecular identifiers. Each CDR3 protein gets one entry after TCRdb re-called the PCR reads with MiXCR. The data show approximately 100,000 distinct CDR3 sequences, less than 15% seen once. This specimen belongs to a study of T-cell reconstitution after alpha-beta-depleted transplantation in children. The specimen was PBMCs from the stem cell graft donor, collected from the stem cell graft. The genes are TRBV5-1 and TRBJ2-6; D gene uncertain. The receptor comes from a human donor who donated a stem cell graft to a child with inherited bone marrow failure. CDR3 in DNA: TGCGCCAGCAGCCTGGGCCCAACGGGTCACTCCTCTGGGGCCAACGTCCTGACTTTC. Its protein is CASSLGPTGHSSGANVLTF.